This T cell receptor beta chain was identified during a study of OX40 agonist ivuxolimab in advanced cancers. Background on the study: With ivuxolimab, an agonistic anti-OX40 (CD134) antibody, patients were treated. Participants averaged approximately 61 years of age (range roughly 23 to 90) and were under 90% male.

Turning to this clone: What it binds is unknown.

The assay was immunoSEQ multiplex PCR, and TCRdb's table has in-frame clones only and misses some. The sample has about 120,000 clones; 85% to 90% are singletons. The study's findings and limits: Dosing at 0.1 to 3.0 mg/kg was accompanied by clonal expansion of CD4+ and CD8+ blood T cells by week 6. In CD8+ T cells, expanded clones were on average more numerous than in CD4+.

The CDR3 has 17 residues. From germline, CDR1 is SGHVS and CDR2 FQNEAQ. The J segment lost 9 bases and the V segment lost 0 bases, leaving 12 bases of the junction unmatched. This clonotype was sampled from an adult with an advanced solid tumor such as melanoma, head and neck, liver or kidney cancer. The input for sequencing was CD4+ or CD8+ T cells sorted from blood, taken in a trial of the OX40 agonist ivuxolimab. The chain employs TRBV7-8 and TRBJ2-1, with 9 positions matching TRBD1. The CDR3, as DNA: TGTGCCAGCAGCTTAGCTTCCGGGACAGGGCTTTTCGGTGAGCAGTTCTTC. Translated, it gives CASSLASGTGLFGEQFF.